This T cell receptor (beta chain) was sequenced in a study of a mutant IDH1 vaccine in newly diagnosed glioma. Overall study: Treated patients, approximately 62% male and about 38% female, averaged about 42 years of age.

Germline-derived CDR1 and CDR2 are MNHEY and SMNVEV (reference sequence). V was trimmed by 6 bases and J by 5 bases, leaving 10 bases between them. CDR3 length: 13 amino acids. Of note for this clone: Its target is unknown.

Sequenced by immunoSEQ multiplex PCR; TCRdb stores in-frame clones only, minus some. Of tens of thousands of clones in the sample, roughly 84% were seen once. The time point here: week 35, safety follow-up. Topical imiquimod was applied with each vaccine dose, which held 300 ug of mutant IDH1 20-mer peptide. This chain uses TRBV27 with TRBJ1-4, with D unclear. The sample here was PBMCs, taken from a glioma patient whose treatment included an IDH1 peptide vaccine. This TCR derives from a woman between 18 and 29 years old with glioma. CDR3 in amino acids: CASRRLSNEKLFF. The CDR3 coding sequence is TGTGCCAGCAGAAGACTGTCGAATGAAAAACTGTTTTTT. Full variable domain (remainder filled in from reference TRBV27 and TRBJ1-4): EAQVTQNPRYLITVTGKKLTVTCSQNMNHEYMSWYRQDPGLGLRQIYYSMNVEVTDKGDVPEGYKVSRKEKRNFPLILESPSPNQTSLYFCASRRLSNEKLFFGSGTQLSVL.